This TCR beta chain was identified during a study of blood T cell repertoires in COVID-19. As for the study in general: Acute and convalescent COVID-19 specimens originated in the United States, Italy and Spain.

The germline gives CDR1 SQVTM, CDR2 ANQGSEA. Trimming took off 2 bases at V and 6 bases at J, with 10 bases between the two ends. CDR3 length: 12 residues. Authors' methods: Quantification of nucleated cells was approximated via reference gene primer amplification. The method was immunoSEQ multiplex PCR; TCRdb's version includes in-frame clones alone and lacks a portion of them. The DNA gave D and trimming, while V, J and clone size come from that table. The sample consists of more than 350,000 clones, roughly 86% of them appearing once. The chain uses TRBV29-1 and TRBJ1-2, with unresolved D. The sample was peripheral blood. This clonotype was obtained from a woman aged 25 to 39 with COVID-19, enrolled during active disease. CDR3 sequence reads: CSVEWQAHGYTF. The CDR3 nucleotides read TGCAGCGTTGAATGGCAGGCCCATGGCTACACCTTC.